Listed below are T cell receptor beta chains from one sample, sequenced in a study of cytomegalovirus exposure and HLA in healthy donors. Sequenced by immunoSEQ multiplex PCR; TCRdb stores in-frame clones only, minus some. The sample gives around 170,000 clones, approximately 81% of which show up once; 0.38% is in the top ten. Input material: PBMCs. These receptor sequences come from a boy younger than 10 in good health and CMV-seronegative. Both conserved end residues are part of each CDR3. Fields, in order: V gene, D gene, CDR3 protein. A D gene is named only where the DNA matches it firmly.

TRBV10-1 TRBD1 CASSAGTGGNEQFF
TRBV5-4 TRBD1 CASSLDGQGLSYEQYF
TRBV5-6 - CASSPSPWGRTKDTQYF
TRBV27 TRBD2 CASSFLPRTRSGEQFF
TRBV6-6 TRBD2 CASSQREWASYNEQFF
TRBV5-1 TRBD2 CASSFGTSGIYNEQFF
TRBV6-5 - CASSRSPLDEQFF
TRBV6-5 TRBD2 CASSYSLAGREQFF
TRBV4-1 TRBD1 CASSQGGGGPYEQYF
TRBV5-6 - CASSLAGSGNTIYF
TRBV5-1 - CASSPGQHTEAFF
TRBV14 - CASSQDRFSSYNEQFF
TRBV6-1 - CASTEGLFSTDTQYF
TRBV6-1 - CASSEAGGSPLHF
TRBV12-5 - CASAPKAGNSYNEQFF
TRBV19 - CASSSQKYEQYF
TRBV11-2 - CASSLVRGTDTQYF
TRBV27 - CASKEGPPLRGNEKLFF
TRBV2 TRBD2 CASRPGLAAYEQYF
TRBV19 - CASSIEGALQGADTQYF
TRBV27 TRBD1 CASSPWDRSGDTQYF
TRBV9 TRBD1 CASSEQGANTEAFF
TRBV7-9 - CASSLAGVNEQFF
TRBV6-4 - CASSDSNVVGAEQFF
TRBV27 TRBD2 CASGIAGSSYEQYF
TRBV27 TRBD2 CASSGSGEGGNEQFF
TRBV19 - CASSIYLSNQPQHF
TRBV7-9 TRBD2 CASSYRLADNEQFF
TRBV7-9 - CASEAVSSYEQYF
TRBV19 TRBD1 CASSMEGQVHEQYF
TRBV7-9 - CASSPGWQKSSYEQYF
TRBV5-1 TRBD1 CASSVTGGANYGYTF
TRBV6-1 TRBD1 CASSAEGQGNTEAFF
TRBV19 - CASRTAFAGRTDTQYF
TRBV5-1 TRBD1 CASSWDRGGTDTQYF
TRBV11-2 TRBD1 CASSLTGSTGDQPQHF
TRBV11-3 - CASSLETDTEAFF
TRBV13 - CASSPGLPPYNEQFF
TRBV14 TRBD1 CASSQVFRTGGHHGRGELFF
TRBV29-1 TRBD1 CSVEGDSRSSYEQYF
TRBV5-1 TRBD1 CASSLLGTVKNTEAFF
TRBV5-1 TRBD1 CASSSDPTRTGRANYGYTF
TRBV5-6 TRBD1 CASSDREFYNEQFF
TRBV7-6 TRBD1 CASSGAGQGNTIYF
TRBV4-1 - CASSPIARSGQETQYF
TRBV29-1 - CSVQGINYNEQFF
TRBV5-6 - CASSPGGNTIYF
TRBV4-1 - CASSQPGEGHGIGTEAFF
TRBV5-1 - CASSPLGGEKLFF
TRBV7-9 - CASGWMGDTQYF
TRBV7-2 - CASSPRKGLTEAFF
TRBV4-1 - CASSQHRLGTTDTQYF
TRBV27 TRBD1 CASSLLGQGARGTEAFF
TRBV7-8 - CASSLAEGAGEQYF
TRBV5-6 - CASSSLTTDTQYF